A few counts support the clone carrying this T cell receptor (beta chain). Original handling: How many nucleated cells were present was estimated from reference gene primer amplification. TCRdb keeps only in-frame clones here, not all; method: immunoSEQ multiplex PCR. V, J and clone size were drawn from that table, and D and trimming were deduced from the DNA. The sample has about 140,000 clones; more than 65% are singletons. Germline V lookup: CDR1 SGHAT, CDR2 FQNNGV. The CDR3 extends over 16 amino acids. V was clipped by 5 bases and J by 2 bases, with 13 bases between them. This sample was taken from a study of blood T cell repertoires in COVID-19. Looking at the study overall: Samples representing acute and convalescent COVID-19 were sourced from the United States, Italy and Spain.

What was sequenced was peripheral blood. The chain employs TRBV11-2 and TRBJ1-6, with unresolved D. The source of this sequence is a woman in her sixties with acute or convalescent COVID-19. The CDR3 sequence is CASSADGETYNSPLHF. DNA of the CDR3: TGTGCCAGCAGCGCCGACGGGGAAACCTATAATTCACCCCTCCACTTT. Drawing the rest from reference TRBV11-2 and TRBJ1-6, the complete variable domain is EAGVAQSPRYKIIEKRQSVAFWCNPISGHATLYWYQQILGQGPKLLIQFQNNGVVDDSQLPKDRFSAERLKGVDSTLKIQPAKLEDSAVYLCASSADGETYNSPLHFGNGTRLTVT.